These 32 T cell receptor beta chains were sequenced from one sample in a study of T cell repertoires in cytomegalovirus infection. TCRdb reprocessed the reads via MiXCR and lists one record per CDR3 protein. Of fewer than 65,000 distinct CDR3 sequences in the sample, around 18% were seen once. The antigens of these receptors remain unknown. The sample consisted of CD8+ T cells from cultured PBMCs, taken from culture after CMV antigen stimulation. These receptors originate from a human donor in good health (CMV status not recorded). Some clones in this sample may be carry-over from other donors' samples.

This clonotype has at least ten counts. This chain connects TRBV6-1 to TRBJ2-1; no definite D call. There are 14 residues in the CDR3. Trimming pared 7 bases from V and 0 bases from J, leaving 10 bases between. Germline values: CDR1 MNHNS, CDR2 SASEGT. Written as DNA, the CDR3 is TGTGCCAGCACACCCTTGGCCTCCTACAATGAGCAGTTCTTC. Translation gives CASTPLASYNEQFF.

The sample holds a few counts of this clonotype. The J gene is TRBJ2-7, the V gene TRBV19; 7 bases line up with TRBD1. The germline gives CDR1 LNHDA, CDR2 SQIVND (reference sequence). The CDR3 extends over 14 amino acids. V trimming: 4 bases; J trimming: 3 bases; junction bases outside the gene matches: 6. CDR3 loop: CASSNRDSFYEQYF. In DNA form, the CDR3 reads TGTGCCAGTAGTAACCGGGACAGCTTCTACGAGCAGTACTTC.

The chain has TRBV7-2 and TRBJ2-5; D may be TRBD2 (6 bases). Per the germline V gene, CDR1 is SGHTA and CDR2 is FQGNSA. CDR3 length: 14 residues. Trimming removed 7 bases from V and 2 bases from J, with 14 bases in between. The CDR3 here is CASTRRLVQETQYF. The CDR3 DNA sequence: TGTGCCAGCACACGTAGACTAGTTCAAGAGACCCAGTACTTC.

The chain uses TRBV6-2 or TRBV6-3 and TRBJ2-1, with 7 positions matching TRBD2. Germline values: CDR1 MNHEY, CDR2 SVGEGT. This CDR3 spans 14 amino acids. The V gene end was trimmed by 2 bases and the J gene end by 10 bases; junction bases not matched to a gene: 8. The CDR3 sequence: CASSYRGDSGEQFF. The CDR3 nucleotides read TGTGCCAGCAGTTACCGGGGGGATAGCGGCGAGCAGTTCTTC.

This clonotype was seen only a few times. This rearrangement joins TRBV6-5 to TRBJ2-3; TRBD1 is a possible D gene (6 bases). The CDR3 has 15 amino acids. The V gene lost 2 bases and the J gene lost 2 bases, with 11 bases spanning the gap. Germline V gives CDR1 MNHEY, CDR2 SVGAGI. The CDR3 DNA reads as TGTGCCAGCAGTTACACGGGACAAATCACAGATACGCAGTATTTT. Its protein is CASSYTGQITDTQYF.

This clonotype was counted ten times or more. The V and J genes are TRBV11-2 and TRBJ2-7; weak D call: TRBD1 (6 bases). This CDR3 has 14 residues. CDR1 is SGHAT and CDR2 is FQNNGV in the germline V gene. V shed 4 bases and J shed 0 bases, with 10 bases lying between them. This CDR3 reads CASSYQGGSYEQYF. As DNA, the CDR3 is TGTGCCAGCAGCTACCAAGGGGGCTCCTACGAGCAGTACTTC.

The CDR3 DNA follows: TGTGCCATCAGTCCTTCTAGCGGGGGGATGAATGAGCAGTTCTTC. Translation: CAISPSSGGMNEQFF. The V call is TRBV10-3, the J call TRBJ2-1; 11 bases agree with TRBD2. The V gene end was trimmed by 5 bases and the J gene end by 7 bases; junction bases not matched to a gene: 7. CDR3 size: 15 residues. From germline, CDR1 is ENHRY and CDR2 SYGVKD.

Details on this clonotype: Being one base from a much bigger clone, this may be a read error. The chain carries TRBV6-6 and TRBJ1-1, with no clear D. The CDR3 length is 13 residues. The ends were cut back, 1 base at V and 1 base at J, with 4 bases in the middle. Germline V gene sequence: CDR1 MNHNY, CDR2 SVGAGI (reference sequence). The CDR3 DNA reads TGTGCCAGCAGTTACTTCGGGAACACTGAAGCTTTCTTT. This translates into CASSYFGNTEAFF.

This clonotype was detected only a few times. The CDR3 sequence: CASSLLLTGTSNEQFF. DNA of the CDR3: TGTGCCAGCAGTTTATTGCTCACAGGGACTAGCAATGAGCAGTTCTTC. J is TRBJ2-1 and V is TRBV28; TRBD2 matches at 8 bases. Unmatched junction bases numbered 8, after V lost 1 base and J lost 6 bases. The CDR3 consists of 16 residues. The germline V gene has CDR1 MDHEN and CDR2 SYDVKM.

This clonotype has only a few counts. The J gene is TRBJ2-3, the V gene TRBV12-3 or TRBV12-4; no firm D call. CDR3 length equals 12 residues. V lost 1 base and J lost 5, with 4 bases in between. CDR3 loop: CASSLGVDTQYF. The CDR3 DNA is TGTGCCAGCAGTTTAGGGGTAGATACGCAGTATTTT.

The V gene is TRBV12-3 or TRBV12-4, the J gene TRBJ2-1; D is uncertain. The ends were cut back, 5 bases at V and 4 bases at J, with 3 bases in the middle. The CDR3 is 11 residues long. This chain's CDR3 is CASSGYNEQFF. The CDR3 DNA reads as TGTGCCAGCAGTGGATACAATGAGCAGTTCTTC.

This clonotype came up a few times. The genes are TRBV11-2 and TRBJ2-4, with TRBD1 matching 7 bases. The CDR3 totals 15 residues. V trimming: 5 bases; J trimming: 8 bases; junction bases outside the gene matches: 12. CDR1 and CDR2 (germline): SGHAT, FQNNGV. The CDR3 DNA reads as TGTGCCAGCAGCCCCGCTACAGGGGAAGTATACATTCAGTACTTC. Encoded protein: CASSPATGEVYIQYF.

The J gene is TRBJ2-5, the V gene TRBV7-8; D gene uncertain. V was pared by 6 bases and J by 4 bases, with 12 bases between. The CDR3 extends over 13 amino acids. CDR1 is SGHVS and CDR2 is FQNEAQ in the germline V gene. The CDR3 spells CASRTKAGETQYF. CDR3 in DNA: TGTGCCAGCAGAACTAAGGCAGGAGAGACCCAGTACTTC.

The V and J genes are TRBV27 and TRBJ1-6, with D uncertain. Trimming took 7 bases from V and 0 from J, leaving 10 bases between them. Germline V gene data show CDR1 as MNHEY and CDR2 as SMNVEV (reference sequence). CDR3 length equals 15 residues. The CDR3 bases are TGTGCCAGCATGCAGGCTAGCTCCTATAATTCACCCCTCCACTTT. Encoded protein: CASMQASSYNSPLHF.

This clonotype was counted between two and nine times. The chain recombines TRBV12-5 with TRBJ2-1; TRBD1 is a possible D gene (6 bases). Per the germline V gene, CDR1 is LGHNT and CDR2 is FRNRAP. The CDR3 spans 15 residues. Trimming took off 5 bases at V and 8 bases at J, with 19 bases between the two ends. This CDR3 reads CASGPEQGLFDEQFF. DNA for the CDR3: TGTGCTAGTGGTCCCGAACAGGGTTTGTTCGATGAGCAGTTCTTC.

This clonotype came up a few times. V and J are TRBV7-2 and TRBJ2-7; D ambiguous. The V end lost 3 bases, the J end lost 2 bases, and 2 bases lay between the germline ends. Germline loops: CDR1 SGHTA, CDR2 FQGNSA. The CDR3 sequence is 11 residues long. This CDR3 reads CASSFTYEQYF. In DNA form, the CDR3 reads TGTGCCAGCAGCTTTACCTACGAGCAGTACTTC.

This clonotype showed up just a few times. The rearrangement links TRBV11-2 to TRBJ2-3, with 9 bases aligning to TRBD2. The CDR3 covers 17 residues. V lost 2 bases to trimming and J lost 4 bases; unmatched junction nucleotides: 10. Germline assignment: CDR1 SGHAT and CDR2 FQNNGV. CDR3 nucleotide sequence: TGTGCCAGCAGCTTACGGGTAGCGGGAGATGAAGCAGATACGCAGTATTTT. Translated, it gives CASSLRVAGDEADTQYF.

This clonotype was seen only a few times. The rearrangement links TRBV7-2 to TRBJ1-6; D uncertain. V gave up 5 bases and J gave up 0 bases, with 14 bases separating them. The CDR3 has 17 amino acids. CDR1 is SGHTA and CDR2 is FQGNSA in the germline V gene. CDR3 sequence reads: CASSPLTLSSYNSPLHF. In DNA form, the CDR3 reads TGTGCCAGCAGCCCCTTGACACTGAGCTCCTATAATTCACCCCTCCACTTT.

This clonotype was found a few times. J is TRBJ2-7 and V is TRBV12-3 or TRBV12-4, with D tentatively TRBD2 (7 bases). The CDR3 extends over 13 amino acids. Trimming removed 6 bases from V and 2 bases from J, with 11 bases in between. DNA of the CDR3: TGTGCCAGCAGGGGGGGGCACACCTACGAGCAGTACTTC. This gives the protein CASRGGHTYEQYF.

A few counts support this clonotype. This sequence joins TRBV6-5 and TRBJ1-1; 9 positions match TRBD1. Germline V lookup: CDR1 MNHEY, CDR2 SVGAGI. The J segment lost 5 bases and the V segment lost 2 bases, leaving 12 bases of the junction unmatched. CDR3 length equals 17 residues. CDR3 amino acids: CASSYLGIGGQGTEAFF. CDR3 nucleotide sequence: TGTGCCAGCAGTTACCTGGGGATAGGAGGACAGGGGACTGAAGCTTTCTTT.

Only a few counts were recorded for this clonotype. The chain employs TRBV7-2 and TRBJ2-4; no clear D gene. The CDR3 contains 13 residues. CDR1 is SGHTA and CDR2 is FQGNSA in the germline V gene. V was trimmed by 5 bases and J by 7 bases, leaving 12 bases between them. The CDR3 bases are TGTGCCAGCAGCCCCAGCACTGGGAACATTCAGTACTTC. Translating gives CASSPSTGNIQYF.

The rearrangement uses TRBV7-2 and TRBJ1-6; D is perhaps TRBD1 (6 bases). Per the germline V gene, CDR1 is SGHTA and CDR2 is FQGNSA. The CDR3 length is 20 residues. Trimming pared 5 bases from V and 0 bases from J, leaving 23 bases between. CDR3 coding DNA: TGTGCCAGCAGCACGCATCGACAGGACCGTCTTCTCTCCTATAATTCACCCCTCCACTTT. Translating it yields CASSTHRQDRLLSYNSPLHF.

The rearrangement joins TRBV20-1 to TRBJ2-7; D could derive from TRBD1 or TRBD2 (5 bases each). With 6 bases removed from V and 5 bases from J, the gap between germline ends came to 14 bases. This CDR3 has 12 residues. The V gene's germline CDR1 is DFQATT and CDR2 SNEGSKA (reference sequence). CDR3 sequence (DNA): TGCAGTGCCAGGGAAGGGACCCACGAGCAGTACTTC. The encoded protein is CSAREGTHEQYF.

This sequence joins TRBV7-4 and TRBJ1-2; 12 positions agree with TRBD1. Per germline, CDR1 SGHVT and CDR2 SQSDAQ. This CDR3 is built from 16 residues. J lost 3 bases, V lost 3 bases, and 5 bases had no gene match. The CDR3 spells CASSLTGTGGDYGYTF. The CDR3 region has the DNA TGTGCCAGCAGCTTGACCGGGACAGGGGGCGACTATGGCTACACCTTC.

This clonotype was detected only a few times. This chain uses TRBV6-5 with TRBJ1-1; 11 bases match TRBD1. The CDR3 totals 14 residues. V gave up 5 bases and J gave up 5 bases; unmatched junction bases: 4. From germline, CDR1 is MNHEY and CDR2 SVGAGI. This chain's CDR3 is CASSQGTGGTEAFF. The CDR3 bases are TGTGCCAGCAGTCAAGGGACAGGGGGAACTGAAGCTTTCTTT.

The chain links TRBV12-3 or TRBV12-4 to TRBJ1-6, with D perhaps TRBD1 (5 bases). The CDR3 covers 14 residues. V lost 3 bases and J lost 4, with 7 bases in between. DNA for the CDR3: TGTGCCAGCAGTTTCTCAGGGTATAATTCACCCCTCCACTTT. Protein: CASSFSGYNSPLHF.

This chain joins TRBV29-1 and TRBJ2-1; D perhaps matches TRBD2 (5 bases). CDR1 is SQVTM, CDR2 ANQGSEA, per germline. The germline V and J ends were trimmed by 6 bases and 4 bases, with 19 bases remaining between them. This CDR3 contains 15 residues. This CDR3 is CSVALASGSYNEQFF. The CDR3 DNA sequence: TGCAGCGTCGCCCTAGCATCCGGCTCATACAATGAGCAGTTCTTC.

This clonotype was seen a few times. V is TRBV19 and J is TRBJ2-7, with a possible D match to TRBD2 (6 bases). The CDR3 has 14 residues. Looked up from germline, CDR1 is LNHDA and CDR2 is SQIVND (reference sequence). V was clipped by 3 bases and J by 5 bases, with 14 bases between them. CDR3 residues: CASSIREHWDEQYF. CDR3 nucleotide sequence: TGTGCCAGTAGTATCCGGGAGCACTGGGACGAGCAGTACTTC.

The chain employs TRBV28 and TRBJ2-1, with TRBD2 identical over 10 bases. The junction had 3 bases not matched to a gene; V was cut back by 6 bases and J by 7 bases. CDR1 is MDHEN, CDR2 SYDVKM, per germline. CDR3 length: 13 amino acids. The CDR3 DNA reads TGTGCCAGCAGCCTTAGCGGGAGGAATGAGCAGTTCTTC. It yields the protein CASSLSGRNEQFF.

This clonotype has only a few counts. The V gene is TRBV7-2, the J gene TRBJ2-3; TRBD1 matches 7 bases. Germline CDR1 reads SGHTA; CDR2 reads FQGNSA. The J segment lost 3 bases and the V segment lost 0 bases, leaving 3 bases of the junction unmatched. CDR3 length equals 15 residues. CDR3 coding DNA: TGTGCCAGCAGCTTAGCGGGCAGGGGGACAGATACGCAGTATTTT. Residues: CASSLAGRGTDTQYF.

This clonotype occurred many times. V and J are TRBV6-2 or TRBV6-3 and TRBJ2-1; 10 positions match TRBD2. Germline V gene lookup returns CDR1 MNHEY and CDR2 SVGEGT. The length of the CDR3 is 17 residues. The J segment lost 8 bases and the V segment lost 2 bases, leaving 12 bases of the junction unmatched. The CDR3 is CASSYDLLAGAIDEQFF. The CDR3 DNA sequence: TGTGCCAGCAGTTACGATCTTCTAGCGGGAGCTATCGATGAGCAGTTCTTC.

This clonotype occurred many times. V gene TRBV3-1 combines with J gene TRBJ2-2; D is perhaps TRBD1 or TRBD2 (6 bases each). Germline V gene sequence: CDR1 LGHDT, CDR2 YNNKEL (reference sequence). The V end was cut by 4 bases, the J end by 4 bases, with 16 bases between. This CDR3 region has 16 residues. The CDR3: CASSPQAGHLTGELFF. The CDR3 DNA sequence: TGTGCCAGCAGCCCTCAGGCGGGACACCTCACCGGGGAGCTGTTTTTT.